This T cell receptor (beta chain) stems from a study of T cells in narcolepsy. Study results and limitations: No autoreactive T cell clone sequences appeared in some memory CD4+ repertoires. Healthy controls reportedly lacked the autoreactive clonotypes serially found in patients' blood.

Clones were sequenced by immunoSEQ multiplex PCR, and TCRdb holds only the in-frame ones, with some missing. The data contain about 33,000 clones, roughly 90% of them singletons. Per the germline V gene, CDR1 is MNHEY and CDR2 is SVGAGI. CDR3 size: 14 residues. V lost 5 bases to trimming and J lost 4 bases, with 14 bases between them. Note on this clone: Its antigen remains unidentified.

The TCR was taken from a human donor with narcolepsy. This chain connects TRBV6-5 to TRBJ1-1, with a tentative D call TRBD1 (5 bases). The specimen was CD45RA- memory CD4+ T cells from PBMCs. This chain's CDR3 is CASSDRQGSTEAFF. DNA of the CDR3: TGTGCCAGCAGTGACCGGCAGGGAAGCACTGAAGCTTTCTTT.